This TCR beta chain came from a study of T-cell memory formation after mild COVID-19 (dated by TCRdb to about 2021). General notes on the study: TCR sequence clusters from the two donors were found to be largely donor specific. In two donors, T-cell clones that expanded and contracted after mild COVID-19 were followed by sequencing TCRalpha and TCRbeta repertoires longitudinally. Two young, previously healthy adult volunteers, one female and one male, were included in the cohort. Results and caveats for the whole study, not just this receptor: Only a couple of mild cases were covered by the study, and larger cohorts that include severe cases with pre-infection samples were considered necessary. Some responding clones were detected in pre-infection memory, which suggested that pre-existing cross-reactive memory T cells had joined the SARS-CoV-2 response. Whether the second-wave clones peaking on day 37 were SARS-CoV-2 specific was not confirmed. Clones contracting from day 15 to 85 had balanced CD4/CD8 phenotypes, while a second wave expanding from day 15 to 37 was biased towards CD4+. Contracting CD4+ clones were located mainly in the CM and EM memory subsets, whereas CD8+ clones were found to be enriched in EMRA.

The table lists this clonotype with many counts. This receptor's antigen is unknown. No much larger clone is present one base from it, and per-base qualities are unavailable. PBMCs were isolated by Ficoll-Paque density gradient centrifugation. Sequenced on an Illumina NovaSeq 6000. cDNA libraries for TCRalpha and TCRbeta were prepared by 5'RACE using constant-segment primers, with sample barcodes and unique molecular identifiers added. RNA was extracted from every sample with Trizol reagent. Library amplification was performed in two PCR steps, and a second sample barcode and Illumina TruSeq adapters were introduced in the second step. Sequencing of the libraries was done on an Illumina NovaSeq, producing 2 x 150 bp paired-end reads. On the study's bioinformatics: The reads were demultiplexed and collapsed into UMI-guided consensus sequences using migec v1.2.7. Using mixcr v2.1.11, the UMI consensuses were aligned to TRA and TRB V and J templates and assembled into clonotypes. Clonotypes were classified as expanded or contracted when called significant by both edgeR and NoisET, with noise models trained on biological replicates. For edgeR calls, a false discovery rate-adjusted p below 0.01 and a log2 fold-change threshold of 1 were applied. As an exploratory analysis of dynamics, PCA with hierarchical clustering was applied to max-normalized trajectories of the 1000 most abundant clonotypes. Separately sequenced CD4+ and CD8+ repertoires were used to assign a CD4 or CD8 phenotype to each responding clone. TCRdb took the public reads, trimmed them with fastp at Q25, ran MiXCR for clone calling and kept in-frame beta chains. Identical CDR3 proteins give one entry, which carries the most common genes and DNA. Here the V and J calls rest on TCRdb's processing, not on the authors' analysis. The sample yields approximately 450,000 distinct CDR3 sequences; around a sixth were counted once. The ten most abundant clones make up 9% to 15% of the sample.

Trimming removed 4 bases from V and 0 bases from J, leaving 7 bases between the germline ends. The CDR3 spans 15 residues, from the cysteine through the phenylalanine. Only CDR3 DNA is held: 45 bases, read in frame from base 1. The sequence joins TRBV12-3 or TRBV12-4 to TRBJ1-6; no D gene call is confident. This receptor was identified in an adult woman who had mild COVID-19 (a few samples of this study predate the infection). The sample titles of this study are shuffled in the database, so cell type and time point are left out; the donor was told from shared clones. Sequenced: PBMCs or a T cell subset sorted from them (not recorded which). At the DNA level, the sequence is TGTGCCAGCAGTTCGTATGGCTCCTATAATTCACCCCTCCACTTT. Its protein is CASSSYGSYNSPLHF.